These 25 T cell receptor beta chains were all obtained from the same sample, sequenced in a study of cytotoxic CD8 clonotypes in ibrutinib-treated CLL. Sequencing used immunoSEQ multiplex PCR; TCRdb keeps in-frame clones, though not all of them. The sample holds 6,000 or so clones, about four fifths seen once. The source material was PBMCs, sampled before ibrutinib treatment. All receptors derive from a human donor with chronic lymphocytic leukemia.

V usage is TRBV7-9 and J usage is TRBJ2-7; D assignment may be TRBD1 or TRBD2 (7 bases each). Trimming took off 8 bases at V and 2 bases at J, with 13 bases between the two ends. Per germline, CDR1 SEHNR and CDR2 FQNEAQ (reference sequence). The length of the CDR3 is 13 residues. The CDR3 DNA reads TGTGCCAGCCTTCCAGGGGGGGCCTACGAGCAGTACTTC. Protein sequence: CASLPGGAYEQYF.

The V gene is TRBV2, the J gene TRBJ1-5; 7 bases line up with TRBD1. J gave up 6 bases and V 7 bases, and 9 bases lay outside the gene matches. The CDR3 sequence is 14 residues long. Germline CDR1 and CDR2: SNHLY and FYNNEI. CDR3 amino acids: CASTVRGFTQPQHF. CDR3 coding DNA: TGTGCCAGCACAGTCAGGGGGTTCACTCAGCCCCAGCATTTT.

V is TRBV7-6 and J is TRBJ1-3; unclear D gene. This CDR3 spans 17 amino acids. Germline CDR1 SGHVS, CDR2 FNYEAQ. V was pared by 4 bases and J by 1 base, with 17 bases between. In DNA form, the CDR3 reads TGTGCCAGCAGCTCTAGCTCTTTGGGGAAATCTGGAAACACCATATATTTT. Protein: CASSSSSLGKSGNTIYF.

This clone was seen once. The DNA of the CDR3 is TGTGCCAGCAGTTGGGACCCTTGGAGTCAGCAGTACTTC. The encoded protein is CASSWDPWSQQYF. The chain has TRBV27 and TRBJ2-7; D is perhaps TRBD1 or TRBD2 (5 bases each). Germline lookup yields CDR1 MNHEY and CDR2 SMNVEV (reference sequence). Trimming removed 4 bases at V and 8 bases at J, with 15 bases between. This CDR3 contains 13 residues.

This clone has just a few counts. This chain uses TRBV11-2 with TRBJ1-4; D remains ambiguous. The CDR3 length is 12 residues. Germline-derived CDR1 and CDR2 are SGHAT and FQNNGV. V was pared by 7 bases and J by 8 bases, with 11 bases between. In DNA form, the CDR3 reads TGTGCCAGCAATAGGGCTGGGGAAAAACTGTTTTTT. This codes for CASNRAGEKLFF.

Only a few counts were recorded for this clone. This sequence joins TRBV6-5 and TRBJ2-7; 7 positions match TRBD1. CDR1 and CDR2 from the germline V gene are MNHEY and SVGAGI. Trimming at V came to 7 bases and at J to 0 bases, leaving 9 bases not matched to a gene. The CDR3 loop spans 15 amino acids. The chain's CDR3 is CASTPGTASSYEQYF. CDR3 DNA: TGTGCCAGCACCCCCGGGACAGCTTCCTCCTACGAGCAGTACTTC.

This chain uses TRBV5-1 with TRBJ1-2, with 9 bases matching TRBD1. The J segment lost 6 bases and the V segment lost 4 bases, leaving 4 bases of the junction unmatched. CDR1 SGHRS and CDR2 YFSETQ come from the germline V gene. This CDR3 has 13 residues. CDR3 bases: TGCGCCAGCAGCGCGGACAGGGGTGATGGCTACACCTTC. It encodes CASSADRGDGYTF.

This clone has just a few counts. CDR3 in DNA: TGTGCCAGCAGCCTCGGGGGGAACGGAGATGAAAAACTGTTTTTT. Protein sequence: CASSLGGNGDEKLFF. The chain has TRBV11-3 and TRBJ1-4; the D gene is possibly TRBD1 (5 bases). Germline V CDR1 and CDR2: SGHNT, YENEEA. The V and J ends lost 5 bases and 6 bases respectively, with 16 bases between them. The CDR3 loop spans 15 amino acids.

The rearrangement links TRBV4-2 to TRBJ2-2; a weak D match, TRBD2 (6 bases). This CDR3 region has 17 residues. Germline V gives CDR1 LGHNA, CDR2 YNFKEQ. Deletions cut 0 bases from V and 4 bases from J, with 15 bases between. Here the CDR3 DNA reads TGTGCCAGCAGCCAAGACACATCCAGGGACTCCACCGGGGAGCTGTTTTTT. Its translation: CASSQDTSRDSTGELFF.

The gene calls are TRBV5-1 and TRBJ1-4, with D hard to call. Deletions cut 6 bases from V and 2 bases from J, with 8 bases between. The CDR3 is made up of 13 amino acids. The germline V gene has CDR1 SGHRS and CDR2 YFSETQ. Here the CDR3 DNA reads TGCGCCAGCAAGGCCAGGACTAATGAAAAACTGTTTTTT. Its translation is CASKARTNEKLFF.

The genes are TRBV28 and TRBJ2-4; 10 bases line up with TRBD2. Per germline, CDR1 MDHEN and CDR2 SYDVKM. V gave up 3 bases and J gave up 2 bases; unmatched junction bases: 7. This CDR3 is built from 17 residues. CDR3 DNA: TGTGCCAGCAGTTTTAAAGCGGGAGGGCCGACCAAAAACATTCAGTACTTC. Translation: CASSFKAGGPTKNIQYF.

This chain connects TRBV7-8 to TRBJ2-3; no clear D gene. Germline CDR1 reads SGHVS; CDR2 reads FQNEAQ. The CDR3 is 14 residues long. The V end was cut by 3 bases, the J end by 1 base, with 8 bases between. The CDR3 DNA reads TGTGCCAGCAGCTTCGGAAGGGGCACAGATACGCAGTATTTT. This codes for CASSFGRGTDTQYF.

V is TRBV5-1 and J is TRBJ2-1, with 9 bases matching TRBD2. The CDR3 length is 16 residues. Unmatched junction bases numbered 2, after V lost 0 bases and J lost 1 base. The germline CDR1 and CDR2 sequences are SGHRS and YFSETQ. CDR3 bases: TGCGCCAGCAGCTTGGTACTAGCGGGTTCCTACAATGAGCAGTTCTTC. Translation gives CASSLVLAGSYNEQFF.

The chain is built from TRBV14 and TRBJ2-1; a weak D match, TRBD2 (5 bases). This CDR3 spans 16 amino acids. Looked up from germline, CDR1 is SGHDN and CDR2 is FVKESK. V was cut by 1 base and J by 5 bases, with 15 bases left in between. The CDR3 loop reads CASSQVRAEPDNEQFF. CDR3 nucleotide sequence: TGTGCCAGCAGCCAAGTGCGGGCAGAACCCGACAATGAGCAGTTCTTC.

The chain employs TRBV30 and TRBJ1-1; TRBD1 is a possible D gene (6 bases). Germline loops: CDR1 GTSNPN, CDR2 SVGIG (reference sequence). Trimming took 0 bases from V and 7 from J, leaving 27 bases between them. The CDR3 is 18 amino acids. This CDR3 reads CAWSVLGWWEQGRHEAFF. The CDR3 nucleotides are TGTGCCTGGAGTGTACTAGGATGGTGGGAACAGGGACGTCATGAAGCTTTCTTT.

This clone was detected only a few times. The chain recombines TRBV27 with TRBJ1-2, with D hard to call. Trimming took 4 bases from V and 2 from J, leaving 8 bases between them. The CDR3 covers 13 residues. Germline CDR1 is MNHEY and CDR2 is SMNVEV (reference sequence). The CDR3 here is CASSSGFNYGYTF. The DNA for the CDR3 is TGTGCCAGCAGTTCGGGATTCAACTATGGCTACACCTTC.

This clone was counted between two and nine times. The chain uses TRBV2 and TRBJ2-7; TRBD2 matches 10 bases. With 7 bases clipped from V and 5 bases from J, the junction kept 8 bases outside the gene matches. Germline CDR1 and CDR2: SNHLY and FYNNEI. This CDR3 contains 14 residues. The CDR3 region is CASNLPSGRNEQYF. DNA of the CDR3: TGTGCCAGCAACCTGCCTAGCGGGAGAAACGAGCAGTACTTC.

The CDR3 loop is CASSLDPAGTDTQYF. The CDR3 region has the DNA TGCGCCAGCAGCTTAGACCCAGCGGGAACAGATACGCAGTATTTT. The chain links TRBV5-1 to TRBJ2-3; 7 nucleotides line up with TRBD2. CDR3 length: 15 amino acids. Germline V CDR1 and CDR2: SGHRS, YFSETQ. Trimming at V came to 2 bases and at J to 3 bases, leaving 6 bases not matched to a gene.

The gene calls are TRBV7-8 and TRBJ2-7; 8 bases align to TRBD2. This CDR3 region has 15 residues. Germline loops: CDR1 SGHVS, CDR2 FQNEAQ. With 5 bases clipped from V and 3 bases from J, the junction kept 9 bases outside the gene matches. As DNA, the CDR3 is TGTGCCAGCAGCACCGGGGGGGGTTCCGGCTACGAGCAGTACTTC. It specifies CASSTGGGSGYEQYF.

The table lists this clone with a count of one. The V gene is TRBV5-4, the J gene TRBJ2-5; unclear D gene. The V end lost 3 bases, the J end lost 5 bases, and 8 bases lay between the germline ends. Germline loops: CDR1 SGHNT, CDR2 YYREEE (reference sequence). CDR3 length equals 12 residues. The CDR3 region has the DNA TGTGCCAGCAGCTCCCCGCGGGAGACCCAGTACTTC. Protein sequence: CASSSPRETQYF.

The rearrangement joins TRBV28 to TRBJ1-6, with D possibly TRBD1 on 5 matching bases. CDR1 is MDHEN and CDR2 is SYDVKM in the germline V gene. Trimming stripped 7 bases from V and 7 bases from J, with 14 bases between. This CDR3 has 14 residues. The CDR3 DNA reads TGTGCCAGCAACGGAGGGGCAAGGAATTCACCCCTCCACTTT. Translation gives CASNGGARNSPLHF.

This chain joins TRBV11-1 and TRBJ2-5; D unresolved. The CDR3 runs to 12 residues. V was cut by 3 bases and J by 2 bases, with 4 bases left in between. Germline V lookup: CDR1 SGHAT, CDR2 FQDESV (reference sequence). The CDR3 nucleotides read TGTGCCAGCAGCTTCGGACAAGAGACCCAGTACTTC. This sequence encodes CASSFGQETQYF.

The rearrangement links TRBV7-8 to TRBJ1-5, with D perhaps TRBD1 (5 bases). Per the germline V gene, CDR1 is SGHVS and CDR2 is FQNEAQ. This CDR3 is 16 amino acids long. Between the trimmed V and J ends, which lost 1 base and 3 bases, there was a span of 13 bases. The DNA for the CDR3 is TGTGCCAGCAGCTTAGGGACAAGAGGTTCCAATCAGCCCCAGCATTTT. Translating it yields CASSLGTRGSNQPQHF.

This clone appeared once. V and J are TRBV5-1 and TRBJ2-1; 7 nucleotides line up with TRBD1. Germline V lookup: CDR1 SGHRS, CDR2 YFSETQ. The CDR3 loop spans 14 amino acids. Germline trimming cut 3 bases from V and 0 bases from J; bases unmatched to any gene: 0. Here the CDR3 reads CASSWDSSYNEQFF. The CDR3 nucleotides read TGCGCCAGCAGCTGGGACAGCTCCTACAATGAGCAGTTCTTC.

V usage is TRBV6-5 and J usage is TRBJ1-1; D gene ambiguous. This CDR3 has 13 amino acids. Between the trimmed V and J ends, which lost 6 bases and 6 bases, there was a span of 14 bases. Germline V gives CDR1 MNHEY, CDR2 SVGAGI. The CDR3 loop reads CASRVTIFSEAFF. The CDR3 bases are TGTGCCAGCAGGGTCACGATCTTTTCTGAAGCTTTCTTT.